This TCR beta chain originates from a study of PD-L1 blockade in urothelial cancer (dated by TCRdb to 2016 to 2017). For the study in its entirety: All patients started therapy around 2014 and received atezolizumab 1,200 mg intravenously every 3 weeks. About 90% of the roughly 29 patients were identified as males with urothelial cancer of bladder origin, and a prior smoking history was reported by 18 of 29 patients. An ECOG performance status of 0 or 1 was recorded for the patients, and 0 to 3 prior chemotherapy regimens had been received by the patients. Blood samples were analyzed 3 weeks after the start of treatment (second dose) and 6 weeks after the start of treatment. Blood samples gave a median of around 140,000 T cells and approximately 80,000 unique TCRs, with a median clonality of about 0.078. The study, an exploratory multi-omic analysis, examined somatic, immune and clinical correlates of response to PD-L1 blockade with atezolizumab in urothelial cancer. Pretreatment tumor samples, along with matched peripheral blood serially collected before and after atezolizumab treatment, were subjected to TCR sequencing. Progression-free survival longer than 6 months counted as durable clinical benefit, and TCR features were additionally tested against both progression-free and overall survival. Whole exome sequencing and RNA sequencing of pretreatment tumors were performed alongside TCR sequencing in the same patients. Durable clinical benefit was achieved by nine patients and was not achieved by 20 patients. Just over 28 patients had pretreatment blood TCR-seq, about 25 had at least one posttreatment blood collection, and about 25 had tumor TCR-seq. General findings and caveats noted by the study authors: Among patients with durable benefit, tumor-associated TCR clones showed greater expansion in peripheral blood 3 weeks after treatment started (n of about 21, p = 0.022). Improved progression-free and overall survival was associated with having pretreatment peripheral blood TCR clonality below the median. Because of the small sample size (n ≈ 28) and the many exploratory analyses performed, the results are intended to be regarded as hypothesis-generating.

Of note for this clone: Its antigen has not been determined. Per-base quality was not reported, and no clone a single base away is much larger than it.

The germline V gene gives CDR1 as SGHRS and CDR2 as YFSETQ. Trimming takes 4 bases from V and 5 bases from J, and the germline ends sit 16 bases apart. Counted from cysteine to phenylalanine, this CDR3 has 15 amino acids. The DNA shown is the 45-base CDR3, in frame from base 1. The sample's time point label, in plain terms: pretreatment peripheral blood. A cohort of about 30 patients with locally advanced or metastatic urothelial carcinoma, treated at Memorial Sloan Kettering on a trial protocol, was included. Peripheral blood mononuclear cells were collected pretreatment and during treatment, with between 1 and 8 total time points per patient. The Qiagen DNeasy Blood extraction kit was used to purify genomic DNA from total PBMCs and from tumor samples. PBMCs were collected pretreatment and during treatment and were isolated and stored as previously described. Each PCR received spiked-in synthetic TCR analog templates so that absolute template abundance could be estimated from read counts. Using the immunoSEQ assay, TCRbeta CDR3 regions were amplified from genomic DNA with bias-controlled V and J gene primers. Sequencing of rearranged TCRbeta segments was performed at approximately 20X coverage. On the study's bioinformatics: Clustering was used to correct sequencing errors, and CDR3s were annotated against IMGT so that V, D and J genes could be assigned. Only productive TCRbeta rearrangements were used in downstream analyses, excluding out-of-frame or stop-codon sequences. To compute clonality, Shannon entropy was normalized by the log of the number of unique productive sequences and then subtracted from one. Fisher's exact test with Benjamini-Hochberg correction, at a threshold of adjusted p below 0.01, was used to find clones that differed between time points or between blood and tumor. TCRdb limited this immuneACCESS table to in-frame rearrangements with V and J called. A share of clones is missing; checked studies link under half to unresolved V genes, and the rest is unexplained. The DNA was the basis for D and trimming; V, J and clone size are from that table. The sample table lists around 50,000 clones, more than 80% of them with a count of one. The top ten clonotypes cover roughly 1.3% of the sample.

This specimen consisted of PBMCs, obtained around atezolizumab (anti-PD-L1) treatment. Recombination linked TRBV5-1 to TRBJ2-1, with the D gene call left open. This sequence was found in a man between 50 and 59 years old with urothelial cancer. The CDR3: CASSPPKDSHNEQFF. Here is the DNA: TGCGCCAGCAGCCCCCCCAAAGACTCGCACAATGAGCAGTTCTTC.